This T cell receptor beta chain was captured in a study of molecular identifiers for immune sequencing clone quantification. Germline V gene data show CDR1 as MNHEY and CDR2 as SMNVEV (reference sequence). The trim removed 1 base at V and 14 bases at J, leaving 6 bases unmatched. CDR3 length: 12 residues. TCRdb analysed the PCR reads with MiXCR anew, one entry per CDR3 protein. The sample has tens of thousands of distinct CDR3 sequences, under 20% seen once; the top ten hold about 0.99%. This clonotype showed up many times. The sequenced sample consisted of naive CD8+ T cells from blood, with Jurkat cell RNA spiked in. Noted subset: FACS-sorted CD8+CD4-CCR7+CD45RA+ naive T cells. This sequence was found in a human donor in good health. Some libraries in this study had Jurkat cell RNA spiked in. The J gene is TRBJ2-3, the V gene TRBV27; 7 positions match TRBD1. CDR3: CASSLYDRVLYF. For the CDR3, the DNA is TGTGCCAGCAGTTTATACGACAGGGTCTTGTATTTT.